Listed below are T cell receptor beta chains from one sample, sequenced in a study of human T cells and chemical hapten exposure. In TCRdb, the RACE reads were re-called with MiXCR into one record per CDR3 protein. The sample has about 120,000 distinct CDR3 sequences; about 13% are singletons. Specimen: whole blood, collected in connection with sensitization to the hapten diphenylcyclopropenone (DPC). Receptors originate from a man aged 18-30 years with alopecia areata. Some clones in this sample may be carry-over from other donors' samples. Each CDR3 is given with its conserved first and last residue. The D gene is left open where the match is weak. Only some rows state a clone size, as once, few, many or a class for expanded clones.

length,size,J,V,D,DNA,CDR3
15,few,TRBJ2-7,TRBV11-2,TRBD2,TGTGCCAGCAGCTCGCTAGCGGGGGCCCACTACGAGCAGTACTTC,CASSSLAGAHYEQYF
13,NA,TRBJ2-2,TRBV20-1,NA,TGCAGTGCTAGTGGAGATAACACCGGGGAGCTGTTTTTT,CSASGDNTGELFF
13,few,TRBJ2-7,TRBV29-1,NA,TGCAGCGTTGAAGCCGGGGCCACCTACGAGCAGTACTTC,CSVEAGATYEQYF
14,NA,TRBJ1-5,TRBV6-2/TRBV6-3,NA,TGTGCCAGCAGTCTCGGGTCCTCAAATCAGCCCCAGCATTTT,CASSLGSSNQPQHF
13,few,TRBJ1-2,TRBV4-3,NA,TGCGCCAGCAGCCAAGAACAGAACTATGGCTACACCTTC,CASSQEQNYGYTF
17,few,TRBJ1-6,TRBV20-1,TRBD1,TGCAGTGCTAGAGAAGCCGGGACAGGGAGCTATAATTCACCCCTCCACTTT,CSAREAGTGSYNSPLHF
15,few,TRBJ2-1,TRBV29-1,NA,TGCAGCGTTGGAGGACGGCGATATAACTACAATGAGCAGTTCTTC,CSVGGRRYNYNEQFF
16,NA,TRBJ2-3,TRBV5-1,TRBD2,TGCGCCAGCAGCTTGGAGGGACTAGCGGGCGTAGATACGCAGTATTTT,CASSLEGLAGVDTQYF
14,NA,TRBJ1-1,TRBV20-1,NA,TGCAGTGCTTGTAGTTTGGGCAGGGGAGTTGAAGCTTTCTTT,CSACSLGRGVEAFF
15,NA,TRBJ2-3,TRBV9,NA,TGTGCCAGCAGCGTAGGGGTGGCCCCCACAGATACGCAGTATTTT,CASSVGVAPTDTQYF
14,NA,TRBJ1-6,TRBV3-1,NA,TGTGCCAGCAGCCAGGGAGAGGCGAAAGCGGCCCTCCACTTT,CASSQGEAKAALHF
15,NA,TRBJ1-1,TRBV4-3,TRBD1,TGCGCCAGCAGCCAAGTCTTGGCAGGGGGTACTGAAGCTTTCTTT,CASSQVLAGGTEAFF